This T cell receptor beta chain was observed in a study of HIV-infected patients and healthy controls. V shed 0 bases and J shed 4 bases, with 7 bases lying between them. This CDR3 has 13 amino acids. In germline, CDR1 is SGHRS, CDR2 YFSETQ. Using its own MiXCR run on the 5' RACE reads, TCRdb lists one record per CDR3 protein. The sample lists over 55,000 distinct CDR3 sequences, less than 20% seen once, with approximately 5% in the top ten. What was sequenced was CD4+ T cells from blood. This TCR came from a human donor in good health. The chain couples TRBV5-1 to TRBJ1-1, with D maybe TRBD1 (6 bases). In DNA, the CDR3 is TGCGCCAGCAGCTTGGAGGGGGTCACTGAAGCTTTCTTT. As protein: CASSLEGVTEAFF.